Below, 11 T cell receptor beta chains from the same sample are listed, as sequenced in a study of blood T cells in healthy people across ages. Combining a sample-barcoded 5' primer with a J-beta primer mix, a second PCR ran for roughly 6 to 11 cycles. TCRdb reprocessed the 5' RACE reads via MiXCR and lists one record per CDR3 protein. The sample contains about 1.1 million distinct CDR3 sequences, more than 30% of which appear only once. The specimen sequenced was blood. The receptors originated from a man aged 18-30 years in good health.

This clonotype was found a few times. The CDR3 loop is CASSEDTSTDTQYF. CDR3 nucleotides: TGTGCCAGCAGTGAAGATACCAGCACAGATACGCAGTATTTT. The chain carries TRBV25-1 and TRBJ2-3; D gene ambiguous. Trimming cost V 2 bases and J 0 bases, with 6 bases left between them. Looked up from germline, CDR1 is MGHDK and CDR2 is SYGVNS. The CDR3 is 14 residues long. The full variable domain, in which reference TRBV25-1 and TRBJ2-3 provide the parts outside the CDR3, is EADIYQTPRYLVIGTGKKITLECSQTMGHDKMYWYQQDPGMELHLIHYSYGVNSTEKGDLSSESTVSRIRTEHFPLTLESARPSHTSQYLCASSEDTSTDTQYFGPGTRLTVL.

This clonotype has only a few counts. The CDR3 loop reads CASSVGRQGETQYF. CDR3 nucleotides: TGTGCCAGCAGTGTAGGCCGACAGGGTGAGACCCAGTACTTC. The genes are TRBV12-3 or TRBV12-4 and TRBJ2-5; TRBD1 agrees at 7 bases. This CDR3 is 14 amino acids long. V gave up 5 bases and J gave up 5 bases; unmatched junction bases: 8.

The V gene is TRBV7-2, the J gene TRBJ2-5; 9 bases line up with TRBD2. Germline V gives CDR1 SGHTA, CDR2 FQGNSA. This CDR3 has 15 amino acids. The J segment lost 1 base and the V segment lost 3 bases, leaving 3 bases of the junction unmatched. CDR3 nucleotides: TGTGCCAGCAGCTTCATAGCGGGGGTCCAAGAGACCCAGTACTTC. It yields the protein CASSFIAGVQETQYF. The whole variable domain, filled in from reference TRBV7-2 and TRBJ2-5, reads GAGVSQSPSNKVTEKGKDVELRCDPISGHTALYWYRQSLGQGLEFLIYFQGNSAPDKSGLPSDRFSAERTGGSVSTLTIQRTQQEDSAVYLCASSFIAGVQETQYFGPGTRLLVL.

The chain couples TRBV11-2 to TRBJ2-2; no clear D. Trimming took off 5 bases at V and 2 bases at J, with 12 bases between the two ends. There are 15 residues in the CDR3. Germline CDR1 and CDR2: SGHAT and FQNNGV. The DNA for the CDR3 is TGTGCCAGCAGCCCCGAGCTTACAAACACCGGGGAGCTGTTTTTT. Translating it yields CASSPELTNTGELFF. The full variable domain, with the rest looked up from reference TRBV11-2 and TRBJ2-2, is EAGVAQSPRYKIIEKRQSVAFWCNPISGHATLYWYQQILGQGPKLLIQFQNNGVVDDSQLPKDRFSAERLKGVDSTLKIQPAKLEDSAVYLCASSPELTNTGELFFGEGSRLTVL.

A few counts support this clonotype. In nucleotides, the CDR3 is TGTGCCAGCAGCGTAGACAGGACACTAGCCAAAAACATTCAGTACTTC. This encodes CASSVDRTLAKNIQYF. This chain joins TRBV7-6 and TRBJ2-4, with D perhaps matching TRBD1 (6 bases). Looked up from germline, CDR1 is SGHVS and CDR2 is FNYEAQ. Between the trimmed V and J ends, which lost 5 bases and 0 bases, there was a span of 14 bases. The CDR3 totals 16 residues.

The chain employs TRBV12-3 or TRBV12-4 and TRBJ1-5, with 8 bases lining up with TRBD1. Germline trimming cut 5 bases from V and 1 base from J; bases unmatched to any gene: 7. The CDR3 contains 16 residues. The CDR3 nucleotides read TGTGCCAGCAGTCCGACAGGGGCTAGGAGCAATCAGCCCCAGCATTTT. It specifies CASSPTGARSNQPQHF.

This clonotype came up a few times. CDR3: CASSSGQSEAFF. CDR3 coding DNA: TGTGCCAGCAGCTCCGGACAGAGTGAAGCTTTCTTT. The J gene is TRBJ1-1, the V gene TRBV25-1; tentatively, D is TRBD1 (6 bases). The germline V gene has CDR1 MGHDK and CDR2 SYGVNS. The CDR3 has 12 residues. Trimming removed 6 bases from V and 7 bases from J, with 12 bases in between.

This clonotype was observed a few times. The rearrangement joins TRBV29-1 to TRBJ1-2; 7 positions agree with TRBD1. After removal of 4 bases from V and 6 bases from J, the junction contained 11 bases not matched to a gene. Germline assignment: CDR1 SQVTM and CDR2 ANQGSEA. The CDR3 has 14 residues. This CDR3 is CSVAPRQGVDGYTF. CDR3 in DNA: TGCAGCGTTGCCCCCAGACAGGGAGTAGATGGCTACACCTTC.

The rearrangement uses TRBV27 and TRBJ1-1; 8 positions agree with TRBD1. Germline V CDR1 and CDR2: MNHEY, SMNVEV (reference sequence). The CDR3 spans 16 residues. The J segment lost 0 bases and the V segment lost 3 bases, leaving 6 bases of the junction unmatched. CDR3 in amino acids: CASSFDRGSVNTEAFF. In nucleotides, the CDR3 is TGTGCCAGCAGTTTTGACAGGGGATCCGTGAACACTGAAGCTTTCTTT.

The genes are TRBV5-1 and TRBJ2-3; 8 positions match TRBD1. The CDR3 covers 15 residues. The junction had 4 bases not matched to a gene; V was cut back by 0 bases and J by 4 bases. Germline V gene sequence: CDR1 SGHRS, CDR2 YFSETQ. The CDR3 DNA reads TGCGCCAGCAGCTTGGCCGGCAGGGGGCCAGATACGCAGTATTTT. Translated, it gives CASSLAGRGPDTQYF.

This clonotype was seen repeatedly, ten times or more. The rearrangement links TRBV4-1 to TRBJ1-2; D perhaps matches TRBD1 (5 bases). The CDR3 runs 14 residues. Germline V gives CDR1 MGHRA, CDR2 YSYEKL. Trimming left V 0 bases short and J 8 bases short, with 13 bases between. The CDR3 coding sequence is TGCGCCAGCAGCCAAGATCAGGGACTTAAGGGCTACACCTTC. This encodes CASSQDQGLKGYTF.